This TCR beta chain was recovered during a study of regulatory T cells in long-lasting Graves disease. Construction of the TCR beta libraries employed iRepertoire HTBI primers in conjunction with Arm-PCR of CDR3 regions. TCRdb redid the calling of the multiplex PCR reads with MiXCR, one entry per CDR3 protein. The repertoire holds around 400,000 distinct CDR3 sequences, with approximately 16% as singletons. The CDR3 sequence is 14 residues long. Trimming shortened V by 7 bases and J by 5 bases, and 17 bases separated the two germline ends. In this sample, this clonotype turned up many times. Time point of the sample: newly diagnosed GD, antithyroid drugs for less than 3 months. There was RNA extracted from PBMCs, and the TCR library was made from it. The same sample was also studied in work on T cells in Graves' hyperthyroidism and ophthalmopathy.

The V call is TRBV12-3 or TRBV12-4, the J call TRBJ2-5, with a tentative D call TRBD2 (6 bases). This material consisted of peripheral blood mononuclear cells (PBMCs), taken at new diagnosis, from a patient treated with antithyroid drugs. The TCR sequence derives from a woman aged 40 to 50 with Graves disease. CDR3 sequence: CASTRPEGSETQYF. The CDR3 DNA reads TGTGCCAGCACCCGCCCGGAGGGCTCGGAGACCCAGTACTTC.